Below, 23 T cell receptor beta chains from the same sample are listed, as sequenced in a study of CD8 T cells in ankylosing spondylitis. TCRdb passed the 5' RACE reads through MiXCR, listing each CDR3 protein once. The table lists under 250,000 distinct CDR3 sequences, around 11% of them singletons. Sequenced sample: blood, either unsorted or a sorted T cell fraction (not recorded which). These TCRs come from a male donor with ankylosing spondylitis or in good health (not recorded which).

The V gene is TRBV29-1, the J gene TRBJ2-7; unclear D gene. Germline lookup yields CDR1 SQVTM and CDR2 ANQGSEA. Trimming took 4 bases from V and 1 from J, leaving 8 bases between them. The CDR3 totals 12 residues. The CDR3 DNA reads as TGCAGCGTTGGTCGGTCTTCCTACGAGCAGTACTTC. It translates to CSVGRSSYEQYF.

V usage is TRBV6-5 and J usage is TRBJ1-5; D is unclear. The V end lost 5 bases, the J end lost 0 bases, and 8 bases lay between the germline ends. Germline CDR1 reads MNHEY; CDR2 reads SVGAGI. This CDR3 spans 14 amino acids. The CDR3 reads CASSLEYSNQPQHF. CDR3 DNA: TGTGCCAGCAGTCTAGAGTATAGCAATCAGCCCCAGCATTTT.

This clonotype came up many times. V gene TRBV5-1 combines with J gene TRBJ1-1, with no clear D. Trimming pared 4 bases from V and 8 bases from J, leaving 15 bases between. CDR1 is SGHRS and CDR2 is YFSETQ in the germline V gene. This CDR3 is 13 amino acids long. Written as DNA, the CDR3 is TGCGCCAGCAGCGTGGGGAGTGATGGGGAAGCTTTCTTT. It encodes CASSVGSDGEAFF.

This clonotype was observed many times. This sequence joins TRBV4-2 and TRBJ1-2; D might be TRBD1 (6 bases). The CDR3 sequence is 13 residues long. The germline V and J ends were trimmed by 4 bases and 2 bases, with 8 bases remaining between them. Germline V gives CDR1 LGHNA, CDR2 YNFKEQ. DNA of the CDR3: TGTGCCAGCAGCCGGACAGCCAACTATGGCTACACCTTC. This gives the protein CASSRTANYGYTF.

This clonotype has ten or more counts. J is TRBJ1-1 and V is TRBV20-1, with D hard to call. Per germline, CDR1 DFQATT and CDR2 SNEGSKA (reference sequence). Trimming cost V 6 bases and J 0 bases, with 14 bases left between them. The CDR3 is 14 amino acids. CDR3 residues: CSARHGQVNTEAFF. In DNA, the CDR3 is TGCAGTGCCCGACACGGGCAGGTGAACACTGAAGCTTTCTTT.

This clonotype has at least ten counts. The chain links TRBV12-3 or TRBV12-4 to TRBJ2-6; 8 positions match TRBD1. With V trimmed by 6 bases and J by 2 bases, 0 bases remained unmatched. The CDR3 extends over 14 amino acids. The CDR3 loop reads CASSRGPGANVLTF. Written as DNA, the CDR3 is TGTGCCAGCAGCAGGGGGCCTGGGGCCAACGTCCTGACTTTC.

J is TRBJ1-1 and V is TRBV5-6; D possibly corresponds to TRBD1 (6 bases). The V and J ends lost 4 bases and 5 bases respectively, with 9 bases between them. The CDR3 sequence is 12 residues long. CDR1 and CDR2 from the germline V gene are SGHDT and YYEEEE. CDR3 amino acids: CASSPQGTEAFF. Here the CDR3 DNA reads TGTGCCAGCAGCCCCCAGGGGACTGAAGCTTTCTTT.

V gene TRBV12-3 or TRBV12-4 combines with J gene TRBJ1-5; no reliable D call. V was pared by 3 bases and J by 4 bases, with 7 bases between. There are 13 residues in the CDR3. As DNA, the CDR3 is TGTGCCAGCAGTTTGGGATGGAATCAGCCCCAGCATTTT. Amino acids: CASSLGWNQPQHF.

This clonotype was detected many times. This rearrangement joins TRBV5-1 to TRBJ1-2, with D maybe TRBD1 (5 bases). The CDR3 runs 14 residues. V was shortened by 1 base and J by 4 bases, with 11 bases between the two germline ends. The germline gives CDR1 SGHRS, CDR2 YFSETQ. In DNA form, the CDR3 reads TGCGCCAGCAGCTTGCAGGGAGCTACCTATGGCTACACCTTC. Its translation is CASSLQGATYGYTF.

This clonotype appeared many times. This chain joins TRBV20-1 and TRBJ2-3; 9 positions match TRBD2. V lost 2 bases, J lost 6 bases, and 0 bases stayed unmatched. The CDR3 covers 12 residues. CDR1 is DFQATT and CDR2 is SNEGSKA in the germline V gene (reference sequence). The CDR3 loop reads CSARLAGDTQYF. The CDR3, as DNA: TGCAGTGCTAGACTAGCGGGGGATACGCAGTATTTT.

This clonotype was observed many times. The genes are TRBV4-2 and TRBJ2-2, with 10 bases matching TRBD2. There are 18 residues in the CDR3. With V trimmed by 1 base and J by 5 bases, 10 bases remained unmatched. Germline-derived CDR1 and CDR2 are LGHNA and YNFKEQ. DNA for the CDR3: TGTGCCAGCAGCCAAGCTGTTGACCTAGCGGGGGAGACCGGGGAGCTGTTTTTT. It specifies CASSQAVDLAGETGELFF.

This clonotype was found a few times. This sequence joins TRBV3-1 and TRBJ2-5; 8 nucleotides match TRBD2. Germline V gene data show CDR1 as LGHDT and CDR2 as YNNKEL (reference sequence). V shed 1 base, J shed 4 bases, and the junction held 8 bases outside the gene matches. The CDR3 spans 16 residues. In DNA form, the CDR3 reads TGTGCCAGCAGCCAAGTTCCGGGGGGGGGTCCAGAGACCCAGTACTTC. Its translation is CASSQVPGGGPETQYF.

As for this clonotype: At one end, the junction sequence differs from germline, possibly due to a read error. The DNA of the CDR3 is TGCTGTGCTAGAGATCGGTTAGGATGGGGGAATGAGCAGTTCTTC. Translated, it gives CCARDRLGWGNEQFF. The V and J genes are TRBV20-1 and TRBJ2-1; tentatively, D is TRBD1 or TRBD2 (5 bases each). This CDR3 spans 15 amino acids. Germline-derived CDR1 and CDR2 are DFQATT and SNEGSKA (reference sequence).

This clonotype was detected many times. Sequence at one end of the junction differs from germline and may be a read error. Written as DNA, the CDR3 is TGCAGTCCTAGAGAGACTAGCGGGAGGTTCCCAGATACGCAGTATTTT. The encoded protein is CSPRETSGRFPDTQYF. This chain uses TRBV20-1 with TRBJ2-3; TRBD2 agrees at 13 bases. The CDR3 spans 16 residues. Germline CDR1 and CDR2: DFQATT and SNEGSKA (reference sequence).

This rearrangement joins TRBV6-1 to TRBJ1-3; weak D call: TRBD1 (5 bases). The CDR3 length is 15 residues. V was shortened by 8 bases and J by 4 bases, with 18 bases between the two germline ends. CDR1 MNHNS and CDR2 SASEGT come from the germline V gene. CDR3 DNA sequence: TGTGCCAGCGACCCCAACTCCGGGGGAGGAAACACCATATATTTT. Protein sequence: CASDPNSGGGNTIYF.

The V gene is TRBV30, the J gene TRBJ2-7; TRBD1 matches 7 bases. The CDR3 runs to 13 residues. With V trimmed by 4 bases and J by 7 bases, 10 bases remained unmatched. Germline CDR1 GTSNPN, CDR2 SVGIG (reference sequence). Written as DNA, the CDR3 is TGTGCCTGGAAAAACCAACAGGGGCGGGAGCAGTACTTC. It encodes CAWKNQQGREQYF. The full variable domain, in which reference TRBV30 and TRBJ2-7 provide the parts outside the CDR3, is SQTIHQWPATLVQPVGSPLSLECTVEGTSNPNLYWYRQAAGRGLQLLFYSVGIGQISSEVPQNLSASRPQDRQFILSSKKLLLSDSGFYLCAWKNQQGREQYFGPGTRLTVT.

This clonotype was detected many times. This sequence joins TRBV20-1 and TRBJ2-7; TRBD2 matches 12 bases. The CDR3 is 14 amino acids. V was pared by 6 bases and J by 5 bases, with 8 bases of the junction left unmatched. Germline V gene lookup returns CDR1 DFQATT and CDR2 SNEGSKA (reference sequence). This CDR3 is CSALLAGGLHEQYF. The CDR3 DNA is TGCAGTGCCTTGCTAGCGGGAGGGCTCCACGAGCAGTACTTC.

This clonotype was seen ten or more times. This chain links TRBV25-1 with TRBJ1-2; D unresolved. Trimming cost V 4 bases and J 4 bases, with 10 bases left between them. The CDR3 is made up of 13 amino acids. Germline CDR1 and CDR2: MGHDK and SYGVNS. CDR3 loop: CASSASASYGYTF. The CDR3 DNA reads TGTGCCAGCAGTGCATCAGCATCCTATGGCTACACCTTC.

CDR3 coding DNA: TGCAGTGCCGATGCTGTCCTAGCACCTAGCACAGATACGCAGTATTTT. This gives the protein CSADAVLAPSTDTQYF. This chain joins TRBV20-1 and TRBJ2-3; TRBD2 might be the D (5 bases). V lost 6 bases and J 0 bases, leaving 19 bases between the germline ends. The germline V gene encodes CDR1 DFQATT and CDR2 SNEGSKA (reference sequence). The CDR3 spans 16 residues.

At least ten counts were recorded for this clonotype. This chain connects TRBV5-1 to TRBJ1-1; no clear D. CDR1 is SGHRS, CDR2 YFSETQ, per germline. V was cut by 6 bases and J by 0 bases, with 15 bases left in between. This CDR3 is built from 15 residues. The CDR3: CASTNTHAMNTEAFF. In DNA, the CDR3 is TGCGCCAGCACCAACACCCACGCCATGAACACTGAAGCTTTCTTT.

This sequence joins TRBV4-2 and TRBJ2-7; the D gene could be TRBD1 or TRBD2 (5 bases each). This CDR3 is built from 14 residues. V was shortened by 3 bases and J by 2 bases, with 11 bases between the two germline ends. Germline values: CDR1 LGHNA, CDR2 YNFKEQ. CDR3 DNA: TGTGCCAGCAGCCAGGGGACCTCAACCTACGAGCAGTACTTC. Its protein product is CASSQGTSTYEQYF.

In this sample, this clonotype turned up a few times. This chain connects TRBV20-1 to TRBJ2-1; 8 nucleotides match TRBD2. Looked up from germline, CDR1 is DFQATT and CDR2 is SNEGSKA (reference sequence). The CDR3 spans 15 residues. The ends lost 6 bases at V and 1 base at J; junction bases unmatched: 8. CDR3 sequence reads: CSARGGYRSYNEQFF. The CDR3 DNA sequence: TGCAGTGCCCGGGGGGGCTATAGGTCCTACAATGAGCAGTTCTTC.

This clonotype was detected ten times or more. This chain connects TRBV5-1 to TRBJ2-5; TRBD1 matches 8 bases. The V segment lost 2 bases and the J segment 2 bases; nucleotides outside the gene matches: 5. This CDR3 contains 15 residues. Per germline, CDR1 SGHRS and CDR2 YFSETQ. The CDR3 DNA follows: TGCGCCAGCAGCTTCCGGGACAGGCGGCAAGAGACCCAGTACTTC. The encoded protein is CASSFRDRRQETQYF.